These T cell receptor beta chains were read from a single sample in a study of a mutant IDH1 vaccine in newly diagnosed glioma. Sequenced by immunoSEQ multiplex PCR; TCRdb stores in-frame clones only, minus some. The data show approximately 45,000 clones, with around 90% seen just once and less than 5% held by the top ten. Their antigen targets remain unknown. Sequencing used PBMCs, obtained from a glioma patient whose treatment included an IDH1 peptide vaccine. These receptors originate from a man aged 50 to 60 with glioma. Each CDR3 is given with its conserved first and last residue. The D gene is left open where the match is weak. Not every row has a clone size; where given, it reads once, few, many or a size class.

>TRBJ1-5|TRBV19|.|.
TGTGCCAGTACCCTCCGCGGGCGTCAGCCCCAGCATTTT
CASTLRGRQPQHF
>TRBJ1-1|TRBV19|.|TRBD1
TGTGCCAGTAGTCCTCAGACAGGGGGCTATTCTGAAGCTTTCTTT
CASSPQTGGYSEAFF
>TRBJ2-1|TRBV7-8|.|.
TGTGCCAGCGGCTTGCTATCCTACAATGAGCAGTTCTTC
CASGLLSYNEQFF
>TRBJ2-7|TRBV14|.|.
TGTGCCAGCAGCGTTCTCCCGACCCCCCTGACCTACGAGCAGTACTTC
CASSVLPTPLTYEQYF
>TRBJ1-1|TRBV6-1|.|.
TGTGCCAGCAGGGGCGGGACACATATGAACACTGAAGCTTTCTTT
CASRGGTHMNTEAFF
>TRBJ1-1|TRBV19|.|TRBD1
TGTGCCAGTAGTGCCGGGACAGGGTTCACTGAAGCTTTCTTT
CASSAGTGFTEAFF
>TRBJ1-2|TRBV30|.|.
TGTGCCTGGAGTCCCGGGACTTTTAACTATGGCTACACCTTC
CAWSPGTFNYGYTF
>TRBJ1-1|TRBV9|.|.
TGTGCCAGCAGCGTAGTTTGTGGGCGGTGGGGGCAAGGCACTGAAGCTTTCTTT
CASSVVCGRWGQGTEAFF
>TRBJ1-2|TRBV5-1|.|.
TGCGCCAGCAGCAACAAGGCGGCTGGCTATGGCTACACCTTC
CASSNKAAGYGYTF
>TRBJ1-3|TRBV14|once|.
TGTGCCAGCAGCCAAGAGGGTTACAGAGTTGGAAACACCATATATTTT
CASSQEGYRVGNTIYF
>TRBJ1-1|TRBV2|.|TRBD1
TGTGCCAGCAGCCAGGGGGAGAACACTGAAGCTTTCTTT
CASSQGENTEAFF
>TRBJ1-2|TRBV27|.|.
TGTGCCAGCAGCGCCGTAGGGGCAGACGGCCTAAAAGGAGGCTACACCTTC
CASSAVGADGLKGGYTF
>TRBJ1-1|TRBV19|.|.
TGTGCCAGTACCTATCGGGGTTACGAAGCTTTCTTT
CASTYRGYEAFF
>TRBJ2-2|TRBV5-6|.|.
TGTGCCAGCAGAAAGGAGTGGGACCCGGACACCGGGGAGCTGTTTTTT
CASRKEWDPDTGELFF
>TRBJ2-7|TRBV4-3|.|TRBD2
TGCGCCAGCAGCCAAGTCGGGGGGGACGAGCAGTACTTC
CASSQVGGDEQYF
>TRBJ2-7|TRBV29-1|once|TRBD2
TGCAGCGTTGAAGGGTGGCTAGCGGGAGACGAGCAGTACTTC
CSVEGWLAGDEQYF
>TRBJ1-2|TRBV27|.|.
TGTGCCAGCAGTGGGCGGGCCCCGCCCTATGGCTACACCTTC
CASSGRAPPYGYTF
>TRBJ2-5|TRBV4-2|.|TRBD2
TGTGCCAGCAGCCGCCCGGGACTAGCGGAAGAGACCCAGTACTTC
CASSRPGLAEETQYF
>TRBJ2-7|TRBV14|.|.
TGTGCCAGCAGCCAAGGCCCTTACAGTCCGTACGAGCAGTACTTC
CASSQGPYSPYEQYF
>TRBJ2-7|TRBV19|.|.
TGTGCCAGTAGTATGTCGCCGACAGACTCCTACGAGCAGTACTTC
CASSMSPTDSYEQYF
>TRBJ1-2|TRBV29-1|.|.
TGCAGCGCTGGAGGGGAGAGCACCTTC
CSAGGESTF
>TRBJ1-2|TRBV6-1|.|.
TGTGCCAGCAGTGCGACGACCTTCTATGGCTACACCTTC
CASSATTFYGYTF
>TRBJ2-4|TRBV5-1|.|.
TGCGCCAGCACCCGGGATGCAGGGTCCGAGGTTAACATTCAGTACTTC
CASTRDAGSEVNIQYF
>TRBJ2-7|TRBV9|.|.
TGTGCCAGCAGCGTTACGCCGGACCTCTACGAGCAGTACTTC
CASSVTPDLYEQYF
>TRBJ2-2|TRBV2|.|TRBD2
TGTGCCAGCAGTGAATTACCTAGCGGTGGGTTCGGGGAGCTGTTTTTT
CASSELPSGGFGELFF
>TRBJ1-5|TRBV14|.|.
TGTGCCAGCAGCCAAGTTAAGTCGGGCACGAGCAATCAGCCCCAGCATTTT
CASSQVKSGTSNQPQHF
>TRBJ2-7|TRBV7-9|.|.
TGTGCCAGCAGCTTAGTATCTCTAGGTTCCTACGAGCAGTACTTC
CASSLVSLGSYEQYF
>TRBJ1-2|TRBV5-1|few|TRBD1
TGCGCCAGCAGTGATGGGACAGGGGGCTATGGCTACACCTTC
CASSDGTGGYGYTF
>TRBJ2-2|TRBV28|.|.
TGTGCCAGCAGTTTATTATCAAGGGTCACCGGGGAGCTGTTTTTT
CASSLLSRVTGELFF
>TRBJ2-7|TRBV7-9|medium-sized|.
TGTGCCAGCAGCTTAGCCCCCTACGAGCAGTACTTC
CASSLAPYEQYF
>TRBJ2-1|TRBV19|.|.
TGTGCCAGTAGTATAGCGGACTCCTACAATGAGCAGTTCTTC
CASSIADSYNEQFF
>TRBJ2-7|TRBV7-8|.|.
TGTGCCAGCAGCTTGACCCCGGGGCAGGGAACCTACGAGCAGTACTTC
CASSLTPGQGTYEQYF
>TRBJ2-7|TRBV6-6|.|TRBD1
TGTGCCAGCAGTTACAGGGTAGGGACAGGGAGGCCCGAGCAGTACTTC
CASSYRVGTGRPEQYF
>TRBJ2-5|TRBV5-6|.|.
TGTGCCAGCAGCTTGGACCAGGGGCGAGAGACCCAGTACTTC
CASSLDQGRETQYF
>TRBJ2-7|TRBV4-1|.|.
TGCGCCAGCAGCCAGGGCGGGGTTTTCGAGCAGTACTTC
CASSQGGVFEQYF
>TRBJ2-1|TRBV9|.|.
TGTGCCAGCAGCGGCCTGCGAACGGGAGCCTACAATGAGCAGTTCTTC
CASSGLRTGAYNEQFF
>TRBJ2-2|TRBV5-4|once|TRBD1
TGTGCCAGCAGCTCAAAGGACAGGGGGCCCGGGGAGCTGTTTTTT
CASSSKDRGPGELFF
>TRBJ2-5|TRBV5-1|once|.
TGCGCCAGCAGCGGTCTCCACCAAGAGACCCAGTACTTC
CASSGLHQETQYF
>TRBJ1-1|TRBV19|.|.
TGTGCCAGTAGTAGGAGGGAGGCTGAAGCTTTCTTT
CASSRREAEAFF
>TRBJ2-1|TRBV11-3|.|TRBD1
TGTGCCAGCAGCCCTGGACAGGGGATGGGGTACAATGAGCAGTTCTTC
CASSPGQGMGYNEQFF
>TRBJ2-1|TRBV5-6|once|TRBD2
TGTGCCAGCTGGACTAGCGGCTACTCCTACAATGAGCAGTTCTTC
CASWTSGYSYNEQFF
>TRBJ2-2|TRBV6-4|.|TRBD1
TGTGCCATCGACAGGGGGAAGGTGGCCGGGGAGCTGTTTTTT
CAIDRGKVAGELFF
>TRBJ2-5|TRBV2|.|TRBD1
TGTGCATACGGGGACAGTCAAGAGACCCAGTACTTC
CAYGDSQETQYF
>TRBJ2-7|TRBV5-6|.|.
TGTGCCAGCGGTCCTGGGACAAGGGCCGAGCAGTACTTC
CASGPGTRAEQYF
>TRBJ1-1|TRBV15|.|TRBD1
TGTGCCACGAGCGGGACAGCGAACACTGAAGCTTTCTTT
CATSGTANTEAFF
>TRBJ1-2|TRBV2|.|.
TGTGCCAGCAGGAATTGGGAGAGATATGGCTACACCTTC
CASRNWERYGYTF
>TRBJ1-1|TRBV27|.|.
TGTGCCAGCAGTTTCACAGGGAACACTGAAGCTTTCTTT
CASSFTGNTEAFF
>TRBJ1-2|TRBV30|.|.
TGTGCCTGGAGTGCGGAACGGGGGGTCGGCTACACCTTC
CAWSAERGVGYTF
>TRBJ2-5|TRBV15|.|.
TGTGCCACCAGCAGAGTACGGGGGGCAGAGACCCAGTACTTC
CATSRVRGAETQYF
>TRBJ1-2|TRBV10-3|few|.
TGTGCCATCAGTCCCGGGGCAGGGACTAACTATGGCTACACCTTC
CAISPGAGTNYGYTF
>TRBJ2-7|TRBV18|few|.
TGTGCCAGCTCACCAAGGGGGGACCCCTACGAGCAGTACTTC
CASSPRGDPYEQYF